This entry is about one TCR beta chain. This entry is derived from a study of blood T cell repertoires in COVID-19. Overall study context: Some COVID-19 samples were acute and others convalescent; all came from the United States, Italy and Spain.

CDR1 is SGHNT and CDR2 is YENEEA in the germline V gene. Trimming left V 5 bases short and J 0 bases short, with 9 bases between. This CDR3 comprises 14 residues. The assay was immunoSEQ multiplex PCR, and TCRdb's table has in-frame clones only and misses some. This table has about 80,000 clones, under 80% appearing once. Specimen: peripheral blood. The sequence came from a human donor in a cohort sampled during active COVID-19. The chain recombines TRBV11-3 with TRBJ2-3; D remains ambiguous. Written as DNA, the CDR3 is TGTGCCAGCAGCCCCATAAGCAGCACAGATACGCAGTATTTT. It is translated as CASSPISSTDTQYF.